Listed below are T cell receptor beta chains from one sample, sequenced in a study of blood T cell repertoires in COVID-19. Produced via immunoSEQ multiplex PCR; TCRdb's table is partial and in-frame only. The sample records about 300,000 clones, 70% to 90% being singletons. Sequences were obtained from PBMCs or T cells enriched from blood (not recorded which). The receptors here all came from a young man who had recovered from COVID-19. Each CDR3 is given with its conserved first and last residue. Fields, in order: D gene, V gene, clone size, CDR3 length, CDR3 protein. D genes are given only for firm matches. Part of the rows lack a size; the others show once, few, many or a class for expanded clones.

d_call: TRBD2; v_call: TRBV7-6; clone_size: once; cdr3_length: 17; cdr3_aa: CASSLAQRESVKETQYF
d_call: -; v_call: TRBV7-2; clone_size: -; cdr3_length: 14; cdr3_aa: CASTLGGWGPPLHF
d_call: TRBD2; v_call: TRBV7-8; clone_size: -; cdr3_length: 15; cdr3_aa: CASSLGLAGVREQFF
d_call: -; v_call: TRBV11-1; clone_size: -; cdr3_length: 13; cdr3_aa: CASGGRGNTEAFF
d_call: -; v_call: TRBV14; clone_size: -; cdr3_length: 15; cdr3_aa: CASSQGFRGITEAFF
d_call: -; v_call: TRBV18; clone_size: -; cdr3_length: 14; cdr3_aa: CASSPLPQVNEQFF
d_call: TRBD2; v_call: TRBV11-3; clone_size: -; cdr3_length: 14; cdr3_aa: CASSSGTSDNEQFF
d_call: TRBD1; v_call: TRBV2; clone_size: -; cdr3_length: 14; cdr3_aa: CASRAGTANQPQHF
d_call: -; v_call: TRBV27; clone_size: -; cdr3_length: 15; cdr3_aa: CASTPKGEPADTQYF
d_call: -; v_call: TRBV19; clone_size: -; cdr3_length: 12; cdr3_aa: CASSARQRWLFF
d_call: -; v_call: TRBV5-6; clone_size: once; cdr3_length: 12; cdr3_aa: CATSIGANVLTF
d_call: -; v_call: TRBV18; clone_size: -; cdr3_length: 14; cdr3_aa: CASSQTGNAYEQYF
d_call: TRBD1; v_call: TRBV30; clone_size: -; cdr3_length: 14; cdr3_aa: CAWSAQGVAEKLFF
d_call: TRBD2; v_call: TRBV7-2; clone_size: -; cdr3_length: 13; cdr3_aa: CASNPGGGYEQYF
d_call: TRBD2; v_call: TRBV2; clone_size: -; cdr3_length: 15; cdr3_aa: CASSATSGGTDTQYF
d_call: TRBD1; v_call: TRBV19; clone_size: -; cdr3_length: 15; cdr3_aa: CASSTSGGGNEKLFF
d_call: TRBD1; v_call: TRBV30; clone_size: -; cdr3_length: 13; cdr3_aa: CAWSVQGGQPQHF
d_call: -; v_call: TRBV30; clone_size: once; cdr3_length: 14; cdr3_aa: CAWIPHFLNYGYTF
d_call: -; v_call: TRBV5-1; clone_size: -; cdr3_length: 14; cdr3_aa: CASSVPGLITEAFF
d_call: -; v_call: TRBV18; clone_size: -; cdr3_length: 14; cdr3_aa: CASSQGSTNEKLFF
d_call: TRBD2; v_call: TRBV11-2; clone_size: once; cdr3_length: 15; cdr3_aa: CASNGLAGDKNIQYF
d_call: -; v_call: TRBV3-1/TRBV3-2; clone_size: -; cdr3_length: 14; cdr3_aa: CASSQRGTQETQYF
d_call: TRBD1; v_call: TRBV24-1; clone_size: -; cdr3_length: 16; cdr3_aa: CATSDFRQGATGEQFF
d_call: TRBD1; v_call: TRBV27; clone_size: -; cdr3_length: 14; cdr3_aa: CASSLRQGWSEQFF
d_call: TRBD2; v_call: TRBV24-1; clone_size: -; cdr3_length: 18; cdr3_aa: CATSDMGLAGKSQETQYF
d_call: -; v_call: TRBV3-1/TRBV3-2; clone_size: -; cdr3_length: 15; cdr3_aa: CASSQFNLLNTEAFF
d_call: -; v_call: TRBV2; clone_size: -; cdr3_length: 14; cdr3_aa: CASSEGSNTGELFF
d_call: TRBD2; v_call: TRBV5-4; clone_size: -; cdr3_length: 17; cdr3_aa: CASSLAGGRSSYNEQFF
d_call: -; v_call: TRBV13; clone_size: -; cdr3_length: 13; cdr3_aa: CASRDPGSDGYTF
d_call: -; v_call: TRBV10-3; clone_size: -; cdr3_length: 13; cdr3_aa: CAISEMMSAEAFF
d_call: -; v_call: TRBV30; clone_size: -; cdr3_length: 15; cdr3_aa: CAWSVPGMANEKLFF
d_call: -; v_call: TRBV18; clone_size: -; cdr3_length: 15; cdr3_aa: CASSPAGGSYNEQFF
d_call: TRBD1; v_call: TRBV28; clone_size: few; cdr3_length: 15; cdr3_aa: CASSLTGGRYNEQFF
d_call: -; v_call: TRBV7-2; clone_size: -; cdr3_length: 17; cdr3_aa: CASSLATGPTNTGELFF
d_call: -; v_call: TRBV27; clone_size: -; cdr3_length: 14; cdr3_aa: CASSGSAWDEKLFF